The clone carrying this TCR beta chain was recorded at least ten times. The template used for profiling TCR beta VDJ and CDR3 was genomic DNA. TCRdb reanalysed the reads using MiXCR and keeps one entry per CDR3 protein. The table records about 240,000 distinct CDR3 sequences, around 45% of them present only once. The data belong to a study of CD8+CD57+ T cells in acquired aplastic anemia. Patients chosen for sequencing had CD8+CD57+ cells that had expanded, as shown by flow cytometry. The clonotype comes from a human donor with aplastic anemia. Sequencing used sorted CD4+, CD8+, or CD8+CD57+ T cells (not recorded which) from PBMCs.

In DNA, the CDR3 is TGCAGTGCTAGAGCCGGGACTAGCGAATACCGCTACGAGCAGTACTTC. It translates to CSARAGTSEYRYEQYF. V usage is TRBV20-1 and J usage is TRBJ2-7, with TRBD2 matching 10 bases. The CDR3 has 16 residues. Germline V gives CDR1 DFQATT, CDR2 SNEGSKA (reference sequence). The V segment lost 1 base and the J segment 3 bases; nucleotides outside the gene matches: 9.